A selection of T cell receptor beta chains follows, all from one sample in a study of T cell repertoires in cytomegalovirus infection. These receptors' antigens are unknown. TCRdb re-called the reads through MiXCR, storing one row per CDR3 protein. The table has 830,000 or so distinct CDR3 sequences, about 33% seen once. The sequences come from cultured CD8+ T cells from PBMCs, collected from culture after CMV antigen stimulation. The receptors come from a human donor in good health (CMV status not recorded). Some clones in this sample may be carry-over from other donors' samples. CDR3s include the opening cysteine and the closing phenylalanine or tryptophan. D genes are given only for firm matches. Clone size is given for some rows only: seen once, a few or many times, or a class if the clone is expanded.

V gene,clone size,D gene,J gene,CDR3 DNA,CDR3 protein
TRBV4-1,.,.,TRBJ1-4,TGCGCCAGCGGCGGGGAGGGAGGTGAAAAACTGTTTTTT,CASGGEGGEKLFF
TRBV9,.,.,TRBJ1-2,TGTGCCAGTACGTTGGGGGCAGATGGCTACACCTTC,CASTLGADGYTF
TRBV11-1,.,.,TRBJ1-1,TGTGCCAGCAGCTTAAGTCCCACCGGGGGGCCTGAAGCTTTCTTT,CASSLSPTGGPEAFF
TRBV7-8,.,.,TRBJ1-2,TGTGCCAGCAGCTTAGTAGGGCCGGAGGGCTATGGCTACACCTTC,CASSLVGPEGYGYTF
TRBV25-1,.,.,TRBJ2-3,TGTGCCAGTCATCCGGGGAGTCCGACAGATACGCAGTATTTT,CASHPGSPTDTQYF
TRBV20-1,.,TRBD1,TRBJ2-1,TGCAGTGCTAGAGAACCGGGACAGGGGATCTACAATGAGCAGTTCTTC,CSAREPGQGIYNEQFF
TRBV6-8,.,.,TRBJ2-3,TGTGCCAGCAGTCTAACTACGGGGCCGAGGGCAGATACGCAGTATTTT,CASSLTTGPRADTQYF
TRBV28,.,TRBD1,TRBJ1-3,TGTGCCAGCTGCCAACGACAGGGAATTCGCTCTGGAAACACCATATATTTT,CASCQRQGIRSGNTIYF
TRBV4-1,few,.,TRBJ1-2,TGCGCCAGCAGCCAAGAGACAGCTACCTATGGCTACACCTTC,CASSQETATYGYTF
TRBV7-9,.,.,TRBJ2-7,TGTGCCAGCAGCCGGACGGAGATCTACGAGCAGTACTTC,CASSRTEIYEQYF
TRBV28,few,.,TRBJ1-2,TGTGCCAGCAGCCCCGACGACAGTAATCGATATGGCTACACCTTC,CASSPDDSNRYGYTF
TRBV7-9,few,.,TRBJ1-1,TGTGCCAGCAGCACTACCGGGACTCCTCCTTTAGCTGAAGCTTTCTTT,CASSTTGTPPLAEAFF
TRBV6-6,.,TRBD1,TRBJ2-3,TGTGCCAGCAGTTACGGGACAGGGCCTTTTTACACAGATACGCAGTATTTT,CASSYGTGPFYTDTQYF
TRBV7-6,few,.,TRBJ2-2,TGTGCCAGCAGCCAGTGGGGGGATTGGGAGCTGTTTTTT,CASSQWGDWELFF
TRBV27,.,.,TRBJ2-1,TGTGCCAGCTACTCCTACAATGAGCAGTTCTTC,CASYSYNEQFF
TRBV7-9,many,TRBD1,TRBJ2-3,TGTGCCAGCAGCTTAAAGGGGACAGGGTATCGAGATACGCAGTATTTT,CASSLKGTGYRDTQYF
TRBV9,.,TRBD2,TRBJ2-3,TGTGCCAGCAGCCCCACCCCCCTAGCGGGAGCTAGCACAGATACGCAGTATTTT,CASSPTPLAGASTDTQYF
TRBV10-2,.,TRBD1,TRBJ1-2,TGCGCCAGCAGTGAGTCAGGGGGCGCGGATGGCTACACCTTC,CASSESGGADGYTF
TRBV12-3/TRBV12-4,many,.,TRBJ2-5,TGTGCCAGCAGTTTAAGGGTCCGGGAGACCCAGTACTTC,CASSLRVRETQYF
TRBV7-9,.,.,TRBJ2-3,TGTGCCAGCACCCTAAACAGGGAGCGCAATACGCAGTATTTT,CASTLNRERNTQYF
TRBV28,.,TRBD1,TRBJ1-6,TGTGCCAGCAGTTTAACAGGGGTTGGCGGTTCACCCCTCCACTTT,CASSLTGVGGSPLHF
TRBV7-6,many,TRBD1,TRBJ1-1,TGTGCCAGCAGCTTAGGACCCGGGACAGATGAAGCTTTCTTT,CASSLGPGTDEAFF
TRBV28,.,.,TRBJ1-6,TGTGCCAGCAGTTTCTCCTGGCAGGGAGGGAGGTCCTATAATTCACCCCTCCACTTT,CASSFSWQGGRSYNSPLHF
TRBV10-3,.,TRBD2,TRBJ2-3,TGTGCCACCCTTAGCGGGGGGGCCGAAGATACGCAGTATTTT,CATLSGGAEDTQYF
TRBV4-1,.,.,TRBJ2-1,TGCGCCAGCAGCCTACTCCCGCAGGGTTCCCAAAGCTCCTACAATGAGCAGTTCTTC,CASSLLPQGSQSSYNEQFF
TRBV5-5,.,TRBD1,TRBJ2-1,TGTGCCAGCACCCTCCTTGGACAGGTCCCCCTCCGGAATGAGCAGTTCTTC,CASTLLGQVPLRNEQFF
TRBV7-9,.,.,TRBJ1-2,TGTGCCAGCAGCTCTAGTGGGAGACCCTATGGCTACACCTTC,CASSSSGRPYGYTF